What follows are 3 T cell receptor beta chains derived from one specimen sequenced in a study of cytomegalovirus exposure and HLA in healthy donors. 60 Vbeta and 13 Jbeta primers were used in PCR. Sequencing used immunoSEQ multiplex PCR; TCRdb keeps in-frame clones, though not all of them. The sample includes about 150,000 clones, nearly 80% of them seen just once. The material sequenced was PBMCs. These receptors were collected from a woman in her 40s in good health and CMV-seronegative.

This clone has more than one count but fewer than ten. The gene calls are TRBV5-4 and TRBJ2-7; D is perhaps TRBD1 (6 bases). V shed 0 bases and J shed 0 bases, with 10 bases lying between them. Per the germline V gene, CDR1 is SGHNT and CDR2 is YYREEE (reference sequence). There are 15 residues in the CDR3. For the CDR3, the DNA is TGTGCCAGCAGCTTGGACAGGGTCGTCTCCTACGAGCAGTACTTC. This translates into CASSLDRVVSYEQYF.

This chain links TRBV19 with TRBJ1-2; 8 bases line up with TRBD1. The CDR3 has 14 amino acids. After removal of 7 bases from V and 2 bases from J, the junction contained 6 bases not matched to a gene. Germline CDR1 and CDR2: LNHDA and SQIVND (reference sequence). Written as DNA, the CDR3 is TGTGCCAGTACCGGGCAGGGGGCCAACTATGGCTACACCTTC. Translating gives CASTGQGANYGYTF. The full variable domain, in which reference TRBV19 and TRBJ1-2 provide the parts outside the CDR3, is DGGITQSPKYLFRKEGQNVTLSCEQNLNHDAMYWYRQDPGQGLRLIYYSQIVNDFQKGDIAEGYSVSREKKESFPLTVTSAQKNPTAFYLCASTGQGANYGYTFGSGTRLTVV.

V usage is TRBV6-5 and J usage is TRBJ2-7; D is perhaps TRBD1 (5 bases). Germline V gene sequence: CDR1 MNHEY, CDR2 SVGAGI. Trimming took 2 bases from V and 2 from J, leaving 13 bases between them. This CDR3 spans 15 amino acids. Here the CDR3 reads CASSYRIKGPYEQYF. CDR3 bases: TGTGCCAGCAGTTACAGAATCAAGGGGCCCTACGAGCAGTACTTC.